Below are 22 T cell receptor beta chains sequenced from a single sample in a study of CD8 T cells in ankylosing spondylitis. Each CDR3 protein is one row after TCRdb ran MiXCR on the 5' RACE reads. The sample includes 250,000 to 350,000 distinct CDR3 sequences, 20% of them seen just once. The specimen sequenced was blood, either unsorted or a sorted T cell fraction (not recorded which). These receptors all come from a male donor with ankylosing spondylitis or in good health (not recorded which).

V usage is TRBV20-1 and J usage is TRBJ1-1, with D unclear. The CDR3 has 11 residues. Trimming removed 6 bases from V and 6 bases from J, with 11 bases in between. The germline gives CDR1 DFQATT, CDR2 SNEGSKA (reference sequence). The CDR3 loop reads CSAPRGPEAFF. The CDR3, as DNA: TGCAGTGCCCCGAGAGGACCTGAAGCTTTCTTT.

The chain has TRBV10-3 and TRBJ2-3; 13 bases are shared with TRBD2. CDR3 size: 14 residues. The trim removed 11 bases at V and 0 bases at J, leaving 2 bases unmatched. CDR1 and CDR2 (germline): ENHRY, SYGVKD. CDR3 region: CAGTSGASTDTQYF. The CDR3 DNA is TGTGCCGGGACTAGCGGGGCGAGCACAGATACGCAGTATTTT.

This clonotype was observed a handful of times. This chain links TRBV13 with TRBJ2-1, with TRBD1 as a possible D gene (7 bases). Between the trimmed V and J ends, which lost 5 bases and 4 bases, there was a span of 18 bases. The CDR3 is 16 residues long. Germline values: CDR1 PRHDT, CDR2 FYEKMQ (reference sequence). The DNA of the CDR3 is TGTGCCAGCAGCCCTGGGGGGACAGACATATACAATGAGCAGTTCTTC. Protein sequence: CASSPGGTDIYNEQFF.

This clonotype was seen a few times. The rearrangement uses TRBV5-1 and TRBJ2-3; a possible D gene is TRBD2 (6 bases). The V gene lost 0 bases and the J gene lost 2 bases, with 13 bases spanning the gap. Germline CDR1 is SGHRS and CDR2 is YFSETQ. This CDR3 contains 16 residues. In DNA, the CDR3 is TGCGCCAGCAGCTTGGCCGGGGGATTCTACACAGATACGCAGTATTTT. Protein: CASSLAGGFYTDTQYF.

There are many counts of this clonotype. This chain uses TRBV27 with TRBJ1-4; the D is unclear. The V gene lost 6 bases and the J gene lost 7 bases, with 9 bases spanning the gap. CDR1 is MNHEY and CDR2 is SMNVEV in the germline V gene (reference sequence). The CDR3 is 12 residues long. The CDR3 DNA follows: TGTGCCAGCAGAGCCTGGGGTGAAAAACTGTTTTTT. Its protein product is CASRAWGEKLFF.

The rearrangement links TRBV12-3 or TRBV12-4 to TRBJ1-6; D gene unclear. The CDR3 totals 13 residues. The V end lost 8 bases, the J end lost 7 bases, and 12 bases lay between the germline ends. The CDR3 nucleotides are TGTGCCAGCGGGAGGAAGACCAATTCACCCCTCCACTTT. It encodes CASGRKTNSPLHF.

The V call is TRBV20-1, the J call TRBJ2-3; 7 bases agree with TRBD1. Germline V lookup: CDR1 DFQATT, CDR2 SNEGSKA (reference sequence). The trim removed 4 bases at V and 0 bases at J, leaving 4 bases unmatched. The CDR3 sequence is 14 residues long. The CDR3 loop is CSAITGDSTDTQYF. The CDR3 coding sequence is TGCAGTGCTATCACAGGGGACAGCACAGATACGCAGTATTTT.

CDR3 protein: CASSPSKRGGPTDTQYF. The CDR3 coding sequence is TGTGCCAGCAGTCCCAGTAAGCGGGGGGGCCCAACAGATACGCAGTATTTT. The chain is built from TRBV27 and TRBJ2-3; 10 nucleotides line up with TRBD2. V shed 5 bases and J 3 bases; nucleotides not matched to a gene: 11. CDR1 and CDR2 (germline): MNHEY, SMNVEV (reference sequence). The CDR3 extends over 17 amino acids.

This clonotype was recorded a few times. The genes are TRBV28 and TRBJ2-7; D is uncertain. The CDR3 totals 12 residues. V was shortened by 4 bases and J by 2 bases, with 6 bases between the two germline ends. CDR1 and CDR2 (germline): MDHEN, SYDVKM. CDR3 bases: TGTGCCAGCAGTTCCAAGCCCTACGAGCAGTACGTC. As protein: CASSSKPYEQYV.

This clonotype was detected only a few times. This chain links TRBV20-1 with TRBJ2-3; 8 nucleotides agree with TRBD2. The CDR3 consists of 14 residues. V lost 2 bases to trimming and J lost 5 bases; unmatched junction nucleotides: 6. Germline-derived CDR1 and CDR2 are DFQATT and SNEGSKA (reference sequence). DNA of the CDR3: TGCAGTGCTAGACCAGCGGGGGTGGGAGATACGCAGTATTTT. Translation gives CSARPAGVGDTQYF.

This clonotype showed up just a few times. This sequence joins TRBV29-1 and TRBJ1-4; the D gene is possibly TRBD1 (5 bases). The CDR3 length is 15 residues. Germline-derived CDR1 and CDR2 are SQVTM and ANQGSEA. Trimming took 4 bases from V and 0 from J, leaving 12 bases between them. The CDR3 sequence: CSVGDSLTTNEKLFF. The CDR3 nucleotides read TGCAGCGTTGGCGACAGCCTGACAACTAATGAAAAACTGTTTTTT.

This clonotype was observed a handful of times. This chain links TRBV3-1 with TRBJ2-5; D may be TRBD1 (6 bases). With 0 bases removed from V and 4 bases from J, the gap between germline ends came to 15 bases. The germline V gene has CDR1 LGHDT and CDR2 YNNKEL (reference sequence). There are 16 residues in the CDR3. The CDR3 DNA follows: TGTGCCAGCAGCCAAGATCGTGACTCAGGGGTAGAGACCCAGTACTTC. As protein: CASSQDRDSGVETQYF.

This sequence joins TRBV10-3 and TRBJ2-2; no clear D. The CDR3 covers 18 residues. CDR1 is ENHRY, CDR2 SYGVKD, per germline. V was cut by 5 bases and J by 0 bases, with 19 bases left in between. The CDR3: CAISPPDTVGSNTGELFF. The CDR3 coding sequence is TGTGCCATCAGTCCTCCCGACACCGTCGGATCGAACACCGGGGAGCTGTTTTTT.

This chain joins TRBV12-3 or TRBV12-4 and TRBJ2-7; no clear D gene. This CDR3 spans 13 amino acids. V dropped 6 bases and J dropped 2 bases, with 11 bases sitting between them. The CDR3 protein is CASSIDVAYEQYV. In DNA, the CDR3 is TGTGCCAGCAGCATAGACGTCGCCTACGAGCAGTACGTC.

The chain combines TRBV7-8 with TRBJ2-5; 8 positions agree with TRBD2. Germline V CDR1 and CDR2: SGHVS, FQNEAQ. The CDR3 loop spans 15 amino acids. V was clipped by 4 bases and J by 5 bases; unmatched bases: 9. The CDR3 sequence is CASSWGGGRGETQYF. CDR3 nucleotides: TGTGCCAGCAGCTGGGGCGGGGGGAGGGGGGAGACCCAGTACTTC. The variable domain in full, completed from reference TRBV7-8 and TRBJ2-5, reads GAGVSQSPRYKVAKRGQDVALRCDPISGHVSLFWYQQALGQGPEFLTYFQNEAQLDKSGLPSDRFFAERPEGSVSTLKIQRTQQEDSAVYLCASSWGGGRGETQYFGPGTRLLVL.

This clonotype was detected only a few times. The rearrangement links TRBV5-1 to TRBJ2-3; D gene uncertain. The CDR3 spans 12 residues. Germline V gene sequence: CDR1 SGHRS, CDR2 YFSETQ. V shed 6 bases and J shed 6 bases, with 11 bases lying between them. CDR3 nucleotides: TGCGCCAGCAATGACCCGGGCGATACGCAGTATTTT. This gives the protein CASNDPGDTQYF. Together with reference TRBV5-1 and TRBJ2-3, the CDR3 gives the full variable domain: KAGVTQTPRYLIKTRGQQVTLSCSPISGHRSVSWYQQTPGQGLQFLFEYFSETQRNKGNFPGRFSGRQFSNSRSEMNVSTLELGDSALYLCASNDPGDTQYFGPGTRLTVL.

The V call is TRBV6-2 or TRBV6-3, the J call TRBJ1-3; no clear D gene. V was clipped by 8 bases and J by 0 bases, with 8 bases between them. The germline gives CDR1 MNHEY, CDR2 SVGEGT. The CDR3 totals 13 residues. Here the CDR3 DNA reads TGTGCCAGCGGCAGTCGCTCTGGAAACACCATATATTTT. Its protein is CASGSRSGNTIYF.

The chain is built from TRBV5-1 and TRBJ2-2; TRBD2 agrees at 9 bases. Looked up from germline, CDR1 is SGHRS and CDR2 is YFSETQ. The CDR3 is 18 residues long. J gave up 0 bases and V 4 bases, and 10 bases lay outside the gene matches. In nucleotides, the CDR3 is TGCGCCAGCAGCCCCTTCCGGGCTAGCGGGACGAACACCGGGGAGCTGTTTTTT. Translating it yields CASSPFRASGTNTGELFF. The whole variable domain, filled in from reference TRBV5-1 and TRBJ2-2, reads KAGVTQTPRYLIKTRGQQVTLSCSPISGHRSVSWYQQTPGQGLQFLFEYFSETQRNKGNFPGRFSGRQFSNSRSEMNVSTLELGDSALYLCASSPFRASGTNTGELFFGEGSRLTVL.

In this sample, this clonotype turned up many times. The chain employs TRBV12-3 or TRBV12-4 and TRBJ1-3; D unclear. There are 13 residues in the CDR3. V was trimmed by 2 bases and J by 2 bases, leaving 4 bases between them. The CDR3 DNA is TGTGCCAGCAGTTTATCTACTGGAAACACCATATATTTT. Encoded protein: CASSLSTGNTIYF.

The chain combines TRBV5-1 with TRBJ1-3; possibly TRBD1 for D (5 bases). Germline V lookup: CDR1 SGHRS, CDR2 YFSETQ. V was clipped by 4 bases and J by 0 bases, with 14 bases between them. CDR3 size: 16 residues. Written as DNA, the CDR3 is TGCGCCAGCAGCCGCGGGACGGGCGTCTCTGGAAACACCATATATTTT. Translated, it gives CASSRGTGVSGNTIYF. The full variable domain, completed using reference TRBV5-1 and TRBJ1-3, is KAGVTQTPRYLIKTRGQQVTLSCSPISGHRSVSWYQQTPGQGLQFLFEYFSETQRNKGNFPGRFSGRQFSNSRSEMNVSTLELGDSALYLCASSRGTGVSGNTIYFGEGSWLTVV.

This clonotype has just a few counts. The chain combines TRBV5-1 with TRBJ2-1; 7 bases are shared with TRBD1. Looked up from germline, CDR1 is SGHRS and CDR2 is YFSETQ. CDR3 length equals 14 residues. The J segment lost 8 bases and the V segment lost 4 bases, leaving 9 bases of the junction unmatched. The CDR3 DNA reads TGCGCCAGCAGCCCCCCGACAGGGCGGGATGAGCAGTTCTTC. Translated: CASSPPTGRDEQFF.

In its sample, this clonotype was seen once. The chain recombines TRBV29-1 with TRBJ2-3; the match to TRBD2 covers 9 bases. The CDR3 extends over 13 amino acids. With V trimmed by 8 bases and J by 2 bases, 5 bases remained unmatched. Per the germline V gene, CDR1 is SQVTM and CDR2 is ANQGSEA. CDR3 sequence reads: CSRSSGTTDTQYF. CDR3 DNA: TGCAGCCGCTCTAGCGGGACCACAGATACGCAGTATTTT.